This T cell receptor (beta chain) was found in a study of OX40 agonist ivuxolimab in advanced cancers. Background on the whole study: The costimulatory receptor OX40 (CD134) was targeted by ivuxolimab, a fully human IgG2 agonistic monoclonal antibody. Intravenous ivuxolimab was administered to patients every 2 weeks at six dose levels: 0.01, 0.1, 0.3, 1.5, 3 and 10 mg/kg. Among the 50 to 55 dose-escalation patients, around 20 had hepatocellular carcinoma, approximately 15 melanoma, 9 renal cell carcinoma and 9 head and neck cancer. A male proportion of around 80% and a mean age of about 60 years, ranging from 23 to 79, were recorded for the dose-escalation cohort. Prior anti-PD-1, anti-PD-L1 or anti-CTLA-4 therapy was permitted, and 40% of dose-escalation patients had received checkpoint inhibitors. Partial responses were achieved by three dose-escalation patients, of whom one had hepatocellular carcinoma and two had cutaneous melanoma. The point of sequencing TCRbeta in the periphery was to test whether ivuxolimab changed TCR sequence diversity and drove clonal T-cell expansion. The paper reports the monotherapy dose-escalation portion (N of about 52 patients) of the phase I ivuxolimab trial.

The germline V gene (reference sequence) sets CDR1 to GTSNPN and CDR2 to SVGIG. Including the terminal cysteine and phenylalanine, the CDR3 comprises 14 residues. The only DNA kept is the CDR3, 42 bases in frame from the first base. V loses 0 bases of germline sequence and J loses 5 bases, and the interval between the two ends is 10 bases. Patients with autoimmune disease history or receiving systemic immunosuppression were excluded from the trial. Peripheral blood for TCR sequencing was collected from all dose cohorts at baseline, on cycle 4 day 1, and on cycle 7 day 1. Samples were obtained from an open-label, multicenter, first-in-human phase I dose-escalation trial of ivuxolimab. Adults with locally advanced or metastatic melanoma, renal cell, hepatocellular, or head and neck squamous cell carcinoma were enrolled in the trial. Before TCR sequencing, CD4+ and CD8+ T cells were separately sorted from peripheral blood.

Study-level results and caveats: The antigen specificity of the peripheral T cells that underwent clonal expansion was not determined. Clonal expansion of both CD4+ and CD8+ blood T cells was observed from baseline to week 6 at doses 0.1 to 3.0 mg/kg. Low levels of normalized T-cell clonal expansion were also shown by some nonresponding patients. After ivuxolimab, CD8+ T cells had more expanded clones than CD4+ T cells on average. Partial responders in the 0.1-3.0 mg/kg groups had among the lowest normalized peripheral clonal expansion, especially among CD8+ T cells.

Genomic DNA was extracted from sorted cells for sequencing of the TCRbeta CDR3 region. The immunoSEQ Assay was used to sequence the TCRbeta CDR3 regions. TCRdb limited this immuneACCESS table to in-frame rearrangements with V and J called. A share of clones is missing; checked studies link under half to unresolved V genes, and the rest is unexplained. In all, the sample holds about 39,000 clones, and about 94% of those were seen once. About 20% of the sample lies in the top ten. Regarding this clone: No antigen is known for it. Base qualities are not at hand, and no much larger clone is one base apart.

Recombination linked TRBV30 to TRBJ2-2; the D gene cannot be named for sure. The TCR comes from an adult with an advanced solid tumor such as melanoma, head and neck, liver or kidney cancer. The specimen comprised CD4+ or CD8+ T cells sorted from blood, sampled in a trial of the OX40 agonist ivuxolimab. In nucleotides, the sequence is TGTGCCTGGAGTGTACTAAGGGCAACCGGGGAGCTGTTTTTT. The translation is CAWSVLRATGELFF.